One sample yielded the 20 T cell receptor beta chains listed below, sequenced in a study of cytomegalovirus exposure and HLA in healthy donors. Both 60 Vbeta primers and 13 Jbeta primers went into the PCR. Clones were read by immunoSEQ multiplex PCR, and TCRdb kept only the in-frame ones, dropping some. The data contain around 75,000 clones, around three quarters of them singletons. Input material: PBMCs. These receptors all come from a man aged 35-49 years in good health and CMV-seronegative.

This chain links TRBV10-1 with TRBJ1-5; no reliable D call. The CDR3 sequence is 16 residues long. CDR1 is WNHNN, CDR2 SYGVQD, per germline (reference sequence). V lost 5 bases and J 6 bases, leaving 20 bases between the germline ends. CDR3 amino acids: CASSPNDPLRGQPQHF. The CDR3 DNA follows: TGCGCCAGCAGTCCGAACGACCCCCTCCGGGGTCAGCCCCAGCATTTT.

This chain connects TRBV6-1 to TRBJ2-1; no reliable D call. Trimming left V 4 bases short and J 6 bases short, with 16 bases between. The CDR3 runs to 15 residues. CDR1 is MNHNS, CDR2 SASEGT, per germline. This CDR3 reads CASSAFWAGLNEQFF. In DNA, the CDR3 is TGTGCCAGCAGTGCATTTTGGGCAGGCCTCAATGAGCAGTTCTTC.

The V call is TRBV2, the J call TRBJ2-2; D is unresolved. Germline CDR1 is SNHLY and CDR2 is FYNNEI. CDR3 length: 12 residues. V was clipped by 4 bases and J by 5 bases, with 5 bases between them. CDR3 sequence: CASSVGTGELFF. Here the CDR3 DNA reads TGTGCCAGCAGTGTCGGGACCGGGGAGCTGTTTTTT.

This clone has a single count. CDR3: CASSTAGPRGNEAFF. The CDR3, as DNA: TGTGCCAGCAGTACGGCAGGGCCAAGGGGAAATGAAGCTTTCTTT. The V gene is TRBV27, the J gene TRBJ1-1, with TRBD1 as a possible D gene (5 bases). The CDR3 is made up of 15 amino acids. V lost 5 bases and J lost 7, with 20 bases in between. Germline V gene lookup returns CDR1 MNHEY and CDR2 SMNVEV (reference sequence).

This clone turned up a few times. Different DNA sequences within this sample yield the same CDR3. In DNA form, the CDR3 reads TGCGCCAGCAGCTTGGATTCAGGGGGCGATACGCAGTATTTT. This translates into CASSLDSGGDTQYF. The rearrangement links TRBV5-1 to TRBJ2-3; 8 bases map to TRBD1. V gave up 0 bases and J gave up 6 bases; unmatched junction bases: 3. Germline lookup yields CDR1 SGHRS and CDR2 YFSETQ. The CDR3 sequence is 14 residues long.

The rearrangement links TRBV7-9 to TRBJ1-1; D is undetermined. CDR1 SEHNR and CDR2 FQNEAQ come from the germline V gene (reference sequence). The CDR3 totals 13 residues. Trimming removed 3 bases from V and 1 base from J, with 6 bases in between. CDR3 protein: CASSLQENTEAFF. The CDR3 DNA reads TGTGCCAGCAGCTTGCAGGAGAACACTGAAGCTTTCTTT.

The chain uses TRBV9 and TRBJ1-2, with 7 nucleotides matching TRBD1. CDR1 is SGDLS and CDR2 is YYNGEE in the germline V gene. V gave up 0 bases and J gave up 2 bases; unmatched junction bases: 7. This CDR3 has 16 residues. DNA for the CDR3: TGTGCCAGCAGCGTAGCTCAGGGACAGCCGAACTATGGCTACACCTTC. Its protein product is CASSVAQGQPNYGYTF.

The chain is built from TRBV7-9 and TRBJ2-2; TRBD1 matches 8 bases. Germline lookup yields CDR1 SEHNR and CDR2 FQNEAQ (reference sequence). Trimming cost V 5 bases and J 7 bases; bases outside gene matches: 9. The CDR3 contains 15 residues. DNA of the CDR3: TGTGCCAGCAGCCCAGGGGGCGGTTCTGGCGGGGAGCTGTTTTTT. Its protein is CASSPGGGSGGELFF.

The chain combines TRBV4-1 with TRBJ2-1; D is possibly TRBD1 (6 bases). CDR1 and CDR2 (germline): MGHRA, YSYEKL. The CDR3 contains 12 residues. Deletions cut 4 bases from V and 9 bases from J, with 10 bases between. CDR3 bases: TGCGCCAGCAGCCCGACAGGAGCTGAGCAGTTCTTC. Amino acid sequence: CASSPTGAEQFF.

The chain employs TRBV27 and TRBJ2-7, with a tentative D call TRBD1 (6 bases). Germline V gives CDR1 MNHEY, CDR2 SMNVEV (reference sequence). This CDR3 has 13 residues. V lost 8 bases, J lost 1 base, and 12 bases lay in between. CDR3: CASQGTFSYEQYF. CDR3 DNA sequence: TGTGCCAGCCAAGGGACATTTTCCTACGAGCAGTACTTC.

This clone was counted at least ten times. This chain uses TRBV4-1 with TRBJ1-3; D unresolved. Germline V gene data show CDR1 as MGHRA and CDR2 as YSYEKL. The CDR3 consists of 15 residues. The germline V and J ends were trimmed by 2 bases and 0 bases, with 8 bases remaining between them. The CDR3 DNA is TGCGCCAGCAGCCAACAGGAAAGCTCTGGAAACACCATATATTTT. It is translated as CASSQQESSGNTIYF.

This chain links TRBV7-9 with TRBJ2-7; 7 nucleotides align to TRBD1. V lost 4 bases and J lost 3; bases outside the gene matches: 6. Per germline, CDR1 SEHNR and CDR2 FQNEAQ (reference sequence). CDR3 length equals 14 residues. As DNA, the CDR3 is TGTGCCAGCAGCTCAGTAGACAGGGACTACGAGCAGTACTTC. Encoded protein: CASSSVDRDYEQYF.

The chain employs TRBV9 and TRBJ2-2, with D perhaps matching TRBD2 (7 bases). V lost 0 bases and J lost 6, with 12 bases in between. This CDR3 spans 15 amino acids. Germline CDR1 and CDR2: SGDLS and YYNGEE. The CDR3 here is CASSVVGGAPGELFF. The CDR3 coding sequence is TGTGCCAGCAGCGTAGTGGGGGGGGCTCCCGGGGAGCTGTTTTTT.

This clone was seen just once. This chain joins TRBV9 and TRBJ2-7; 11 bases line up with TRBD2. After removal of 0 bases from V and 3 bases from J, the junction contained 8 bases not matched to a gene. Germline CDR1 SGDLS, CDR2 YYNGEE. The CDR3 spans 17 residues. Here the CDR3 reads CASSVGLAGSTHYEQYF. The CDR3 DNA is TGTGCCAGCAGCGTAGGACTAGCGGGGTCAACTCACTACGAGCAGTACTTC.

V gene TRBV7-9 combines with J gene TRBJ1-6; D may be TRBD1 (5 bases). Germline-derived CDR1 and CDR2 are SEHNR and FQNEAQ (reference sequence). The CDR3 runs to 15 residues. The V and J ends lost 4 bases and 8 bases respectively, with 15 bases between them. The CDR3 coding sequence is TGTGCCAGCAGCTATCAGGGTGATACTGATTCACCCCTCCACTTT. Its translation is CASSYQGDTDSPLHF. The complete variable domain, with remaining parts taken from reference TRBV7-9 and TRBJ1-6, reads DTGVSQNPRHKITKRGQNVTFRCDPISEHNRLYWYRQTLGQGPEFLTYFQNEAQLEKSRLLSDRFSAERPKGSFSTLEIQRTEQGDSAMYLCASSYQGDTDSPLHFGNGTRLTVT.

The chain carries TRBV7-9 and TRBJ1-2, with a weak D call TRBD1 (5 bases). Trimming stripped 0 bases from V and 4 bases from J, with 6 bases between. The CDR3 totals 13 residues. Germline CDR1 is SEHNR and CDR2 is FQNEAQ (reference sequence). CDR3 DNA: TGTGCCAGCAGCTTAGCGCAGGGCTATGGCTACACCTTC. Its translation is CASSLAQGYGYTF.

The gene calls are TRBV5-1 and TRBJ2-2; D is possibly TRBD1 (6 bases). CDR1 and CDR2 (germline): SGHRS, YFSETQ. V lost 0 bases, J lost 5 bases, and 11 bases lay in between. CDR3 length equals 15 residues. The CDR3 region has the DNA TGCGCCAGCAGCTTGGCCGCCAGGGGTACCGGGGAGCTGTTTTTT. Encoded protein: CASSLAARGTGELFF. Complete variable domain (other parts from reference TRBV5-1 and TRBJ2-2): KAGVTQTPRYLIKTRGQQVTLSCSPISGHRSVSWYQQTPGQGLQFLFEYFSETQRNKGNFPGRFSGRQFSNSRSEMNVSTLELGDSALYLCASSLAARGTGELFFGEGSRLTVL.

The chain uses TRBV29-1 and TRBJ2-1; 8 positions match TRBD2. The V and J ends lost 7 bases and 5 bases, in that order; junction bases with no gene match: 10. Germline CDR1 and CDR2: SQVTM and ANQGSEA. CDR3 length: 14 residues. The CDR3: CSALGLGDDNEQFF. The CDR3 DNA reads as TGCAGCGCTTTGGGACTAGGAGACGACAATGAGCAGTTCTTC.

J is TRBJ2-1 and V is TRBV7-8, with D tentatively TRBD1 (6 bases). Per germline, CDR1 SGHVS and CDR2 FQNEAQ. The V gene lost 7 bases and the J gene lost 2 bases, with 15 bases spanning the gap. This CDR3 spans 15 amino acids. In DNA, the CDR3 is TGTGCCAGCACCTCCCGTACAGGGACCTACAATGAGCAGTTCTTC. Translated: CASTSRTGTYNEQFF. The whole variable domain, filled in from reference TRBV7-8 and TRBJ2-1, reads GAGVSQSPRYKVAKRGQDVALRCDPISGHVSLFWYQQALGQGPEFLTYFQNEAQLDKSGLPSDRFFAERPEGSVSTLKIQRTQQEDSAVYLCASTSRTGTYNEQFFGPGTRLTVL.

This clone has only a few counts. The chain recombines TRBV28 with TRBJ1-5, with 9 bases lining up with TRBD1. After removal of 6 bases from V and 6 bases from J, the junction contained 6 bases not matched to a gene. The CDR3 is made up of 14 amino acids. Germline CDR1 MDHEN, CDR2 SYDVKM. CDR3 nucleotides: TGTGCCAGCAGGGGACAGGGAAGTACTCAGCCCCAGCATTTT. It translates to CASRGQGSTQPQHF. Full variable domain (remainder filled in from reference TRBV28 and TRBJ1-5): DVKVTQSSRYLVKRTGEKVFLECVQDMDHENMFWYRQDPGLGLRLIYFSYDVKMKEKGDIPEGYSVSREKKERFSLILESASTNQTSMYLCASRGQGSTQPQHFGDGTRLSIL.